A selection of T cell receptor beta chains follows, all from one sample in a study of control samples from healthy donors and cancer patients. The repertoire was sequenced with immunoSEQ multiplex PCR; TCRdb's copy has only in-frame clones and lacks some. Of 35,000 to 45,000 clones in the sample, 75% to 90% were seen once. Material: blood. These receptors were obtained from a man in his sixties in good health. The CDR3 runs from the conserved cysteine through the conserved F or W. A D gene is named only where the DNA matches it firmly. Size values are once, few and many counts, or a class for expanded clones, and some rows have none.

CASRQNTGELFF TGTGCCAGCCGTCAGAACACCGGGGAGCTGTTTTTT TRBV5-5 NA NA TRBJ2-2
CATSRDRDNSPLHF TGTGCCACCAGCAGGGACAGAGATAATTCACCCCTCCACTTT TRBV15 NA NA TRBJ1-6
CSVRRGSNTEAFF TGCAGCGTTCGGCGGGGGTCGAACACTGAAGCTTTCTTT TRBV29-1 NA NA TRBJ1-1
CASSLQGTGTEAFF TGTGCCAGCAGCCTACAGGGGACGGGCACTGAAGCTTTCTTT TRBV6-5 TRBD1 NA TRBJ1-1
CASSLLPGTSGRDADTQYF TGTGCCAGCAGCTTACTCCCCGGGACTAGCGGGAGGGACGCAGATACGCAGTATTTT TRBV7-2 TRBD2 few TRBJ2-3
CAWSKGYGYTF TGTGCCTGGAGTAAAGGCTATGGCTACACCTTC TRBV30 NA NA TRBJ1-2
CASSHQRGPAGEKLFF TGTGCCAGCAGCCATCAGCGGGGGCCCGCGGGTGAAAAACTGTTTTTT TRBV7-2 NA NA TRBJ1-4
CASSLTGDRHQPQHF TGTGCCAGCAGTTTAACGGGGGACCGTCATCAGCCCCAGCATTTT TRBV27 NA once TRBJ1-5
CASSLQGEGYTF TGTGCCAGCAGCCTACAGGGGGAAGGCTACACCTTC TRBV12-3/TRBV12-4 TRBD1 NA TRBJ1-2
CATSRDSAGRANIQYF TGTGCCACCAGCAGAGATAGTGCGGGAAGAGCAAACATTCAGTACTTC TRBV15 NA NA TRBJ2-4
CASSEFTTTDTQYF TGTGCCAGCAGTGAGTTTACAACCACAGATACGCAGTATTTT TRBV2 NA NA TRBJ2-3
CASSLGLNQPQHF TGTGCCAGCAGCTTAGGGCTTAATCAGCCCCAGCATTTT TRBV11-2 NA NA TRBJ1-5
CASSPQTSTGELFF TGTGCCAGCTCACCACAGACTAGTACCGGGGAGCTGTTTTTT TRBV18 NA NA TRBJ2-2
CASSKMDGNTGPQHF TGTGCCAGCAGTAAGATGGACGGCAACACGGGACCCCAGCATTTT TRBV6-6 NA NA TRBJ1-5
CSASPPSGGALGVMETQYF TGCAGTGCTAGTCCGCCTAGCGGGGGGGCTTTGGGTGTTATGGAGACCCAGTACTTC TRBV20-1 TRBD2 NA TRBJ2-5
CASSPPAGRAFF TGTGCCAGCTCACCCCCGGCAGGGAGAGCTTTCTTT TRBV18 NA NA TRBJ1-1
CASSITGTSTDTQYF TGTGCCAGCAGCATCACCGGGACTAGCACAGATACGCAGTATTTT TRBV7-2 NA NA TRBJ2-3
CASSFMGQADGELFF TGCGCCAGCAGCTTTATGGGACAGGCCGACGGGGAGCTGTTTTTT TRBV5-1 TRBD1 NA TRBJ2-2
CASSTPTGPQETQYF TGTGCCAGCAGCACGCCGACAGGGCCCCAAGAGACCCAGTACTTC TRBV6-2/TRBV6-3 TRBD1 NA TRBJ2-5
CASSTPTEKAQHF TGTGCCAGCAGTACCCCTACTGAAAAAGCCCAGCATTTT TRBV28 NA NA TRBJ1-5
CASSVGPSTSGLYNEQFF TGTGCCAGCAGCGTAGGCCCCTCTACTAGCGGGTTATACAATGAGCAGTTCTTC TRBV9 TRBD2 NA TRBJ2-1
CASSFTPEVTEAFF TGTGCCAGCAGCTTCACCCCAGAGGTGACTGAAGCTTTCTTT TRBV7-3 NA NA TRBJ1-1
CASRGGQGSNQPQHF TGTGCCAGTAGGGGAGGACAGGGAAGCAATCAGCCCCAGCATTTT TRBV19 TRBD1 NA TRBJ1-5
CASSLSGDRRETQYF TGTGCCAGCAGCTTATCAGGGGATCGGAGAGAGACCCAGTACTTC TRBV11-3 NA NA TRBJ2-5
CASSPHPNSPLHF TGTGCCAGCAGCCCCCATCCCAATTCACCCCTCCACTTT TRBV7-2 NA once TRBJ1-6
CASSLTGGWSGYTF TGTGCCAGCAGCTTAACAGGGGGGTGGTCTGGCTACACCTTC TRBV7-3 NA once TRBJ1-2
CASSLNTEAFF TGCGCCAGCAGCTTGAACACTGAAGCTTTCTTT TRBV5-1 NA once TRBJ1-1
CASSMARALRTDTQYF TGTGCCAGTAGTATGGCGAGGGCTCTCCGCACAGATACGCAGTATTTT TRBV19 NA once TRBJ2-3
CASSRIPQGSGNQPQHF TGTGCCAGTAGTAGAATCCCCCAGGGTTCTGGCAATCAGCCCCAGCATTTT TRBV19 NA NA TRBJ1-5
CASSSRTSGSLSYNEQFF TGTGCCAGCAGTTCTCGGACTAGCGGGAGCCTCTCCTACAATGAGCAGTTCTTC TRBV6-2/TRBV6-3 TRBD2 NA TRBJ2-1
CAWSLSSNQPQHF TGTGCCTGGAGTCTCTCCTCTAATCAGCCCCAGCATTTT TRBV30 NA NA TRBJ1-5
CAWSATGDGQYF TGTGCCTGGAGTGCAACAGGGGACGGGCAGTACTTC TRBV30 TRBD1 NA TRBJ2-7
CASSPGQVNQPQHF TGCGCCAGCAGCCCTGGACAGGTCAATCAGCCCCAGCATTTT TRBV5-1 TRBD1 NA TRBJ1-5
CASSQPYYGYTF TGTGCCAGCAGCCAACCCTACTATGGCTACACCTTC TRBV7-2 NA NA TRBJ1-2
CASSLRGQGSPLHF TGTGCCAGCAGTTTACGTGGACAGGGTTCACCCCTCCACTTT TRBV27 TRBD1 NA TRBJ1-6
CASSQWGTAGELFF TGTGCCAGCAGCCAGTGGGGAACCGCCGGGGAGCTGTTTTTT TRBV14 NA NA TRBJ2-2
CASRVDPNSNQPQHF TGTGCCAGCAGAGTGGACCCTAATAGCAATCAGCCCCAGCATTTT TRBV6-5 NA NA TRBJ1-5
CASSSLTRQGQGNQPQHF TGTGCCAGCAGTTCCCTAACTCGACAGGGTCAGGGCAATCAGCCCCAGCATTTT TRBV6-2/TRBV6-3 TRBD1 NA TRBJ1-5
CASSLFFRPQHF TGTGCCAGCAGTTTATTTTTTCGGCCCCAGCATTTT TRBV28 NA NA TRBJ1-5
CASLGVPDTQYF TGTGCCAGCCTGGGTGTTCCAGATACGCAGTATTTT TRBV12-3/TRBV12-4 NA once TRBJ2-3
CASSLDSARTQYF TGTGCCAGCAGCTTGGACTCTGCCCGGACCCAGTACTTC TRBV5-4 NA NA TRBJ2-5
CASSPRRGGGGATDTQYF TGTGCCAGCAGCCCCAGAAGGGGTGGCGGGGGGGCGACAGATACGCAGTATTTT TRBV7-2 TRBD2 NA TRBJ2-3
CASSETLYSGNTIYF TGTGCCAGCAGCGAGACACTTTACTCTGGAAACACCATATATTTT TRBV9 NA NA TRBJ1-3
CASSLDPGEYTEAFF TGTGCCAGCAGCTTGGATCCGGGGGAATACACTGAAGCTTTCTTT TRBV5-5 NA NA TRBJ1-1
CATSDSPGGRYLPNYGYTF TGTGCCACCAGTGATTCACCAGGGGGCCGCTACCTTCCTAACTATGGCTACACCTTC TRBV24-1 TRBD1 NA TRBJ1-2
CATSRGGGGSSYEQYF TGTGCCACCAGCAGAGGTGGCGGGGGGAGCTCCTACGAGCAGTACTTC TRBV15 TRBD2 NA TRBJ2-7
CSASNGDEQYF TGCAGTGCTAGTAACGGGGACGAGCAGTACTTC TRBV20-1 NA NA TRBJ2-7
CASSLLRDFDGYTF TGTGCCAGCAGCTTACTGAGGGATTTCGATGGCTACACCTTC TRBV7-9 NA once TRBJ1-2
CASSLPGQTQYF TGCGCCAGCAGCTTGCCCGGTCAGACCCAGTACTTC TRBV5-1 NA NA TRBJ2-5
CASSPREEAQYF TGTGCCAGCTCACCGAGAGAGGAGGCGCAGTATTTT TRBV18 NA once TRBJ2-3